The T cell receptor (beta chain) under discussion was sequenced for a study of regulatory T cells in long-lasting Graves disease. Study background: Patients with persistent Graves' disease had over 5 years of antithyroid drugs and persistent TSH receptor antibodies. General study findings and limits: Persistent disease preferred TRBV28, TRBJ1-2 and TRBJ2-5; new disease, TRBV20-1 and TRBJ2-1.

Relying on iRepertoire HTBI primers and Arm-PCR of CDR3 regions, the team built TCR beta libraries. MiXCR was run by TCRdb on the multiplex PCR reads, yielding one entry per CDR3 protein. This repertoire shows a few hundred thousand distinct CDR3 sequences, roughly 23% found once; its top ten account for around 14%. This CDR3 spans 13 amino acids. V gave up 5 bases and J gave up 0 bases, with 8 bases separating them. Per germline, CDR1 DFQATT and CDR2 SNEGSKA (reference sequence). Time point: persistent/refractory GD, antithyroid drugs over 5 years with positive TRAb. Isolated PBMC RNA provided the starting material for the TCR library. On this clonotype itself: Its antigen is unidentified.

This clonotype was obtained from a female donor with Graves disease. The V and J genes are TRBV20-1 and TRBJ2-1; D might be TRBD2 (5 bases). Sequenced material: peripheral blood mononuclear cells (PBMCs), taken when the disease was refractory, from a patient treated with antithyroid drugs. The CDR3: CSARRVSYNEQFF. The CDR3 coding sequence is TGCAGTGCTCGGCGGGTCTCCTACAATGAGCAGTTCTTC.